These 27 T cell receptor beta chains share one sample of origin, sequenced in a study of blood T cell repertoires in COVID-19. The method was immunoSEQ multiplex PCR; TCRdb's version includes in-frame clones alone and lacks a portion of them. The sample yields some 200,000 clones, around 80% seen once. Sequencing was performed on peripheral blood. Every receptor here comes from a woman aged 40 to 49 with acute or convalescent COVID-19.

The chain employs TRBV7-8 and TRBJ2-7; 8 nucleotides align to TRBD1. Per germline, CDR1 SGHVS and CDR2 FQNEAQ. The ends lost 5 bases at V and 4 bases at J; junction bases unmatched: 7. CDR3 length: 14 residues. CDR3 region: CASSRTGKNYEQYF. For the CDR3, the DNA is TGTGCCAGCAGCCGGACAGGGAAAAATTACGAGCAGTACTTC.

The CDR3 loop reads CSVEEPRVAGPGANVLTF. The CDR3 nucleotides read TGCAGCGTTGAAGAACCAAGGGTAGCAGGGCCTGGGGCCAACGTCCTGACTTTC. This rearrangement joins TRBV29-1 to TRBJ2-6; D may be TRBD1 (5 bases). Germline CDR1 and CDR2: SQVTM and ANQGSEA. This CDR3 is built from 18 residues. The ends were cut back, 0 bases at V and 2 bases at J, with 17 bases in the middle.

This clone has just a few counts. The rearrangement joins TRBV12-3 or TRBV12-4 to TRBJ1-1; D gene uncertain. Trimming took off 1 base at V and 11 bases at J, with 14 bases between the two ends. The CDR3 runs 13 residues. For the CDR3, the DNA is TGTGCCAGCAGTTTAGAGCCACCGCCTGCTGCTTTCTTT. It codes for CASSLEPPPAAFF.

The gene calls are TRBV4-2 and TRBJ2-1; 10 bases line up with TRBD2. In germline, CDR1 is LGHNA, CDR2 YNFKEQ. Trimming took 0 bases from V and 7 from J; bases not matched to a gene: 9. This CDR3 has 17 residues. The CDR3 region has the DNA TGTGCCAGCAGCCAAGATCTAGCGGGGGTAGGGTGGAATGAGCAGTTCTTC. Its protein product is CASSQDLAGVGWNEQFF.

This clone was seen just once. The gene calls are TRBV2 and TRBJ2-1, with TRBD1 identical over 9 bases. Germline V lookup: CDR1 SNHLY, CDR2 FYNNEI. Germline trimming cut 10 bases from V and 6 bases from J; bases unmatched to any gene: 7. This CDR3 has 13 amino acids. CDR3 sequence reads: CATRTGVRNEQFF. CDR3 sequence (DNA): TGTGCCACCAGGACAGGGGTCCGCAATGAGCAGTTCTTC.

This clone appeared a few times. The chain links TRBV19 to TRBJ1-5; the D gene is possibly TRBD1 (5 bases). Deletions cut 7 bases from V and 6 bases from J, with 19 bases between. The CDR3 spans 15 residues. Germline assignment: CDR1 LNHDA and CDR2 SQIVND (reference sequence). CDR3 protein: CASTTGGGSGQPQHF. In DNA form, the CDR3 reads TGTGCCAGTACCACCGGGGGAGGGAGTGGTCAGCCCCAGCATTTT.

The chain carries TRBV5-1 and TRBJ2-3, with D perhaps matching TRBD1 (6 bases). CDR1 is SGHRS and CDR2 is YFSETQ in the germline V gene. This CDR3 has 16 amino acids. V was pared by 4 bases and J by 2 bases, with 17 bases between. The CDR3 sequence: CASSGSGHHFTDTQYF. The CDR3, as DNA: TGCGCCAGCAGCGGGTCGGGACACCACTTCACAGATACGCAGTATTTT.

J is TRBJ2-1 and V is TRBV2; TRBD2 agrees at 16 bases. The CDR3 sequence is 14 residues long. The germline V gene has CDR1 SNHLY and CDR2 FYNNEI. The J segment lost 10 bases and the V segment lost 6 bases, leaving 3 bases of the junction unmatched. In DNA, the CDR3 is TGTGCCAGCAGAGGGACTAGCGGGGGGGCCGAGCAGTTCTTC. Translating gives CASRGTSGGAEQFF.

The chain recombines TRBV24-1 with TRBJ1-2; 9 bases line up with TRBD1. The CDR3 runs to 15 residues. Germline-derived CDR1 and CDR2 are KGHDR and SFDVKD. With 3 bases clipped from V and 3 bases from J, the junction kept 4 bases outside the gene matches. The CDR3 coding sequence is TGTGCCACCAGTGATCCGGGACAGGGATACTATGGCTACACCTTC. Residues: CATSDPGQGYYGYTF.

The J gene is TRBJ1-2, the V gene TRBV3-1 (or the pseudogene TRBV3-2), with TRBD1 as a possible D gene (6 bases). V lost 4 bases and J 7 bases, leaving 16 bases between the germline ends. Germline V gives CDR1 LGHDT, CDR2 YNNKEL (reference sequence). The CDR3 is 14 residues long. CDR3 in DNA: TGTGCCAGCAGCCTCCGGGACACAAGCGGTGGCTACACCTTC. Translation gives CASSLRDTSGGYTF.

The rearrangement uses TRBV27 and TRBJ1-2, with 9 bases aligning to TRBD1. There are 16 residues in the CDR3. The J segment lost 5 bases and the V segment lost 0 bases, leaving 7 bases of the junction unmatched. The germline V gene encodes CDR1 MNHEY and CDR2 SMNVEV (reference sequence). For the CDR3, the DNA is TGTGCCAGCAGTTTATCGGGGACAGGGCCCTCTTATGGCTACACCTTC. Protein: CASSLSGTGPSYGYTF.

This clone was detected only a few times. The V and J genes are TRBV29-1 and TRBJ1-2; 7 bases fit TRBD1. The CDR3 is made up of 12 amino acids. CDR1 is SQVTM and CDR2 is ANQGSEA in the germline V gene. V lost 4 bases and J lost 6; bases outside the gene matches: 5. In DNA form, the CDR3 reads TGCAGCGTTGGACAGGGAAATGATGGCTACACCTTC. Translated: CSVGQGNDGYTF.

Here the CDR3 reads CASSLGPTGAPNTEAFF. In nucleotides, the CDR3 is TGCGCCAGCAGCCTGGGGCCGACAGGGGCGCCGAACACTGAAGCTTTCTTT. The chain employs TRBV5-1 and TRBJ1-1, with 8 bases matching TRBD1. The length of the CDR3 is 17 residues. The trim removed 4 bases at V and 1 base at J, leaving 12 bases unmatched. The germline CDR1 and CDR2 sequences are SGHRS and YFSETQ.

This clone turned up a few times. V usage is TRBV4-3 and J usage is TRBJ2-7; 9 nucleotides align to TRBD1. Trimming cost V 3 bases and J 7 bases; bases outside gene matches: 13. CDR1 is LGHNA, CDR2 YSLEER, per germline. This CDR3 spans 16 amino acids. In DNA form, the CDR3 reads TGCGCCAGCAGCCACATGGGTCCGGGACAGGGAGATGAGCAGTACTTC. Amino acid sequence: CASSHMGPGQGDEQYF.

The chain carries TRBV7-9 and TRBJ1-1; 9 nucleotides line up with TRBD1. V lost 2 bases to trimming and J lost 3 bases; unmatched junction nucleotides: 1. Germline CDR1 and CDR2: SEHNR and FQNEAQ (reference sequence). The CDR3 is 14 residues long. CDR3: CASSLTGGYTEAFF. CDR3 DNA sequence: TGTGCCAGCAGCTTAACAGGGGGCTACACTGAAGCTTTCTTT.

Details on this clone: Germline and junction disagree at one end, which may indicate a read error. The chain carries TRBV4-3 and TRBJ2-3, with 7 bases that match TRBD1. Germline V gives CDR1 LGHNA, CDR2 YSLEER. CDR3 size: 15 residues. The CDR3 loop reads CASSQRPRTGDAQYF. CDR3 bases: TGCGCCAGCAGCCAAAGGCCCCGGACAGGAGATGCGCAGTATTTT.

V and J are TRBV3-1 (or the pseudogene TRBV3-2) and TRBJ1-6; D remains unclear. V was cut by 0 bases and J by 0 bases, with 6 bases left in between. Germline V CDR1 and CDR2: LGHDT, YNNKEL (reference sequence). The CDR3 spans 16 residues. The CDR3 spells CASSQDRGSYNSPLHF. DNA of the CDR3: TGTGCCAGCAGCCAAGATCGGGGCTCCTATAATTCACCCCTCCACTTT.

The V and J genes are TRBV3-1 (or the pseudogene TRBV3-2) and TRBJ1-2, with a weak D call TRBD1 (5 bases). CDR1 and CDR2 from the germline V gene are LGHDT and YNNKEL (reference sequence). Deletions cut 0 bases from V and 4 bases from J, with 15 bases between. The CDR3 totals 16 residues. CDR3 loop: CASSQESGGGSYGYTF. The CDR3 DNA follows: TGTGCCAGCAGCCAAGAGAGCGGGGGAGGGAGCTATGGCTACACCTTC.

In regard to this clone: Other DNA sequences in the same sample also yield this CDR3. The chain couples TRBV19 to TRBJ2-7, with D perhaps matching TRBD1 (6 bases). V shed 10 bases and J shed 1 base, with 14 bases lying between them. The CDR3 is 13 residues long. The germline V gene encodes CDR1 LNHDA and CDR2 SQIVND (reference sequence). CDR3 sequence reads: CATLDRDSYEQYF. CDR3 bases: TGTGCCACCCTGGACAGAGATTCCTACGAGCAGTACTTC.

CDR3 nucleotide sequence: TGTGCCACCAAGGACAGGGAGGTACATGGCTACACCTTC. It yields the protein CATKDREVHGYTF. The chain carries TRBV24-1 and TRBJ1-2; TRBD1 aligns across 8 bases. Per the germline V gene, CDR1 is KGHDR and CDR2 is SFDVKD. The CDR3 runs to 13 residues. Trimming removed 8 bases from V and 6 bases from J; junction bases left unmatched: 7.

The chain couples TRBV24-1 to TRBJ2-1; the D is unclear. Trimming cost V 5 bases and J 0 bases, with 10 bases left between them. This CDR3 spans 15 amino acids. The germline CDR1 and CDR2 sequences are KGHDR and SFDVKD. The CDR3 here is CATSVGGSSYNEQFF. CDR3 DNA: TGTGCCACCAGTGTTGGCGGAAGCTCCTACAATGAGCAGTTCTTC.

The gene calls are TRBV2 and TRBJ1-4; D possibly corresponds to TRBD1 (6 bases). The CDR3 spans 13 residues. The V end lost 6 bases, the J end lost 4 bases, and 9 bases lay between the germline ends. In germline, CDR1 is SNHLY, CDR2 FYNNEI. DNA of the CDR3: TGTGCCAGCAGGGACAGACTTAATGAAAAACTGTTTTTT. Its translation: CASRDRLNEKLFF.

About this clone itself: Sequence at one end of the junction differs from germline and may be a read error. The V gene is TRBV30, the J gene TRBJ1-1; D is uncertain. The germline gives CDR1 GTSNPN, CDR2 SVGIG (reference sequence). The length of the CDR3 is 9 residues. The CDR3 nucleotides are TGTGCCTGGTTATCGACCCCGACTTTT. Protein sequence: CAWLSTPTF.

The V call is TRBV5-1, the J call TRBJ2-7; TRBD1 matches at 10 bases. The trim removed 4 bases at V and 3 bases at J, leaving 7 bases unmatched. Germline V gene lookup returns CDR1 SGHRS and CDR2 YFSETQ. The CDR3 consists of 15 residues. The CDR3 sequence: CASSPRDRGHYEQYF. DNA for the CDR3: TGCGCCAGCAGCCCCCGGGACAGGGGTCACTACGAGCAGTACTTC.

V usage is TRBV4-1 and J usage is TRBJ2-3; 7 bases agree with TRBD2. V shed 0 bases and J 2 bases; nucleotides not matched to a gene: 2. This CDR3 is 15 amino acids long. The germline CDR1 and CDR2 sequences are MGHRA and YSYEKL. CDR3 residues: CASSQDWDYTDTQYF. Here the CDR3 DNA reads TGCGCCAGCAGCCAAGACTGGGACTACACAGATACGCAGTATTTT.

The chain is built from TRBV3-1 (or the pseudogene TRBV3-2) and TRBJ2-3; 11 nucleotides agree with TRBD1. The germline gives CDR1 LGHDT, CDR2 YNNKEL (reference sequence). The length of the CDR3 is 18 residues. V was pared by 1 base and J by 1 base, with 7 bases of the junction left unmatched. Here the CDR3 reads CASSQAGQGVRGTDTQYF. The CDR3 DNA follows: TGTGCCAGCAGCCAAGCGGGACAGGGGGTGAGGGGCACAGATACGCAGTATTTT.

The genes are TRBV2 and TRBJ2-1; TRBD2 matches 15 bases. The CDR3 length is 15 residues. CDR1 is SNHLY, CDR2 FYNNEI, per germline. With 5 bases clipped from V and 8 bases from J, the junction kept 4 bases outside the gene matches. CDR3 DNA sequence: TGTGCCAGCAGTAAAGGACTAGCGGGGGGGGATGAGCAGTTCTTC. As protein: CASSKGLAGGDEQFF.